The sequence of this TCR beta chain was determined in a study of T cell repertoires in cytomegalovirus infection. On the study more broadly: Researchers turned to recently identified HLA-C-restricted CMV epitopes as well as well-studied HLA-B-restricted ones. A matching HLA type, together with CMV infection, was signaled by public TCR beta signatures.

General study points: HLA-C-restricted CMV-specific TCR beta clonotypes prevailed in the ex vivo response. Summed frequency of public TCR beta families distinguished CMV carriers with the relevant HLA.

A note on this clonotype: Its antigen is unknown.

From the reads, TCRdb called clonotypes with MiXCR, one entry per CDR3 protein. This sample has hundreds of thousands of distinct CDR3 sequences, with more than 40% found just once. V shed 7 bases, J shed 7 bases, and the junction held 15 bases outside the gene matches. Germline V gene sequence: CDR1 SGHTA, CDR2 FQGNSA. The CDR3 contains 16 residues. This TCR was sampled from a human donor in good health (CMV status not recorded). Some clones in this sample may be carry-over from other donors' samples. The specimen comprised cultured PBMCs, sampled from culture after CMV antigen stimulation. V usage is TRBV7-2 and J usage is TRBJ2-1; 8 bases map to TRBD1. Here the CDR3 reads CASTQTAGGLWNEQFF. In nucleotides, the CDR3 is TGTGCCAGCACCCAGACCGCAGGGGGCTTGTGGAATGAGCAGTTCTTC.